This T cell receptor (beta chain) is drawn from a study of blood T cells in healthy people across ages. Germline-derived CDR1 and CDR2 are MDHEN and SYDVKM. The CDR3 totals 11 residues. Primed by a sample-barcoded 5' primer and a J-beta primer mix, a second PCR proceeded for about 6 to 12 cycles. TCRdb used MiXCR to reprocess the 5' RACE reads, holding one entry per CDR3 protein. This table holds over 500,000 distinct CDR3 sequences, about 26% found once. These data also formed part of another study, on T cells of mothers and their children. That work contributes: The donor cohort consisted of three healthy Caucasian mothers and their six children. Each mother gave over 9.5 million TCR beta CDR3 reads; each child, several million. Related mother-child pairs shared slightly more overlap than unrelated pairs, but the difference was non-significant.

The source of this sequence is a boy aged 2 to 10 in good health. This chain uses TRBV28 with TRBJ2-1; D remains unclear. The J call is uncertain, as TRBJ2-7 better fits the DNA end. Sequenced: blood. The CDR3 is CASRGMYEQYV. The CDR3 DNA is TGTGCCAGCAGGGGAATGTACGAGCAGTACGTC.